Each of the 27 T cell receptor beta chains below was sequenced from the same sample in a study of T cells and Merkel cell carcinoma outcomes. Produced via immunoSEQ multiplex PCR; TCRdb's table is partial and in-frame only. The sample lists over 7,500 clones, 80% to 90% occurring once. Sequencing was done on a sample of tumor tissue from Merkel cell carcinoma. The receptor set was obtained from a human donor with Merkel cell carcinoma.

V is TRBV5-1 and J is TRBJ1-1, with 7 bases identical to TRBD1. V was clipped by 4 bases and J by 4 bases; unmatched bases: 10. Per germline, CDR1 SGHRS and CDR2 YFSETQ. The CDR3 loop spans 15 amino acids. CDR3 sequence (DNA): TGCGCCAGCAGCCCACGTACGACAGGGAGCACTGAAGCTTTCTTT. It encodes CASSPRTTGSTEAFF.

The chain recombines TRBV18 with TRBJ2-3; TRBD2 matches 8 bases. J lost 1 base, V lost 0 bases, and 6 bases had no gene match. Germline V gene lookup returns CDR1 KGHSH and CDR2 LQKENI. This CDR3 is built from 17 residues. CDR3 nucleotides: TGTGCCAGCTCACCACCGTCGGGGGGGCCGGGCACAGATACGCAGTATTTT. Translating gives CASSPPSGGPGTDTQYF.

This clone was recorded once. V is TRBV6-5 and J is TRBJ2-7; D remains unclear. V was cut by 0 bases and J by 0 bases, with 12 bases left in between. The CDR3 is 16 amino acids. CDR1 and CDR2 (germline): MNHEY, SVGAGI. CDR3 residues: CASSYSATVSSYEQYF. CDR3 nucleotides: TGTGCCAGCAGTTACTCTGCGACGGTAAGCTCCTACGAGCAGTACTTC.

The chain links TRBV9 to TRBJ2-7; the D call may be TRBD1 or TRBD2 (5 bases each). There are 14 residues in the CDR3. The ends were cut back, 3 bases at V and 5 bases at J, with 15 bases in the middle. The V gene's germline CDR1 is SGDLS and CDR2 YYNGEE. The CDR3: CASSDGIGVDEQYF. In nucleotides, the CDR3 is TGTGCCAGCAGCGACGGGATAGGGGTCGACGAGCAGTACTTC.

This clone was picked up one time. The chain links TRBV28 to TRBJ1-1; D unclear. The CDR3 is 14 amino acids. CDR1 is MDHEN, CDR2 SYDVKM, per germline. The V and J ends lost 4 bases and 4 bases respectively, with 13 bases between them. The CDR3 DNA reads as TGTGCCAGCAGTTCGGCCGGAGGGATCACTGAAGCTTTCTTT. It codes for CASSSAGGITEAFF.

The chain recombines TRBV12-5 with TRBJ1-2, with 10 bases matching TRBD1. The CDR3 has 17 amino acids. V trimming: 1 base; J trimming: 5 bases; junction bases outside the gene matches: 10. Looked up from germline, CDR1 is LGHNT and CDR2 is FRNRAP. The CDR3 sequence is CASGLGDGDRGRYGYTF. The CDR3 nucleotides read TGTGCTAGTGGTTTGGGGGACGGGGACAGGGGCCGTTATGGCTACACCTTC.

The chain is built from TRBV9 and TRBJ1-2; no firm D call. The germline V and J ends were trimmed by 0 bases and 3 bases, with 6 bases remaining between them. Germline CDR1 is SGDLS and CDR2 is YYNGEE. The CDR3 length is 13 residues. The CDR3 reads CASSVDGDYGYTF. In DNA form, the CDR3 reads TGTGCCAGCAGCGTAGACGGCGACTATGGCTACACCTTC. Full variable domain (remainder filled in from reference TRBV9 and TRBJ1-2): DSGVTQTPKHLITATGQRVTLRCSPRSGDLSVYWYQQSLDQGLQFLIQYYNGEERAKGNILERFSAQQFPDLHSELNLSSLELGDSALYFCASSVDGDYGYTFGSGTRLTVV.

The chain joins TRBV12-2 to TRBJ2-7. TRBV12-2 is given as a pseudogene. CDR3 length: 14 residues. The CDR3 protein is CASLLRQRGYEQYF. Written as DNA, the CDR3 is TGTGCAAGTCTCCTCAGACAGAGGGGTTACGAGCAGTACTTC.

The genes are TRBV5-8 and TRBJ1-2; D may be TRBD1 (6 bases). Deletions cut 0 bases from V and 4 bases from J, with 10 bases between. There are 14 residues in the CDR3. Germline CDR1 SGHTS, CDR2 YDEGEE. The CDR3 nucleotides are TGTGCCAGCAGCTTGGGACAGGCACCCTATGGCTACACCTTC. As protein: CASSLGQAPYGYTF.

This clone has more than one count but fewer than ten. The J gene is TRBJ1-1, the V gene TRBV5-1; perhaps TRBD1 as D (5 bases). The V end lost 4 bases, the J end lost 1 base, and 11 bases lay between the germline ends. Germline V gene data show CDR1 as SGHRS and CDR2 as YFSETQ. The CDR3 is made up of 14 amino acids. The CDR3 reads CASSTTGRNTEAFF. The CDR3 region has the DNA TGCGCCAGCAGCACCACGGGACGGAACACTGAAGCTTTCTTT.

About this clone itself: Compared with germline, one end of the junction differs, possibly owing to a read error. The chain uses TRBV7-7 and TRBJ1-5, with TRBD1 matching over 10 bases. This CDR3 region has 16 residues. Germline V gives CDR1 SSHAT, CDR2 FNYEAQ (reference sequence). This CDR3 is CASSLDLGQGNQPQHF. The CDR3 bases are TGTGCTAGCAGCTTAGACTTGGGACAGGGGAATCAGCCCCAGCATTTT.

The V and J genes are TRBV6-6 and TRBJ1-4; unclear D gene. Per germline, CDR1 MNHNY and CDR2 SVGAGI (reference sequence). V lost 7 bases and J 3 bases, leaving 9 bases between the germline ends. This CDR3 contains 13 residues. The CDR3, as DNA: TGTGCCAGCACCTACTGGGCTAATGAAAAACTGTTTTTT. Encoded protein: CASTYWANEKLFF.

The chain recombines TRBV15 with TRBJ2-7; TRBD1 might be the D (8 bases). Per the germline V gene, CDR1 is LNHNV and CDR2 is YYDKDF (reference sequence). The CDR3 has 14 amino acids. Trimming removed 6 bases at V and 2 bases at J, with 14 bases between. The CDR3 sequence: CATRAGQVTYEQYF. CDR3 DNA sequence: TGTGCCACCAGAGCGGGACAGGTCACCTACGAGCAGTACTTC.

The chain combines TRBV6-1 with TRBJ1-1; no reliable D call. Trimming pared 6 bases from V and 0 bases from J, leaving 2 bases between. This CDR3 has 11 residues. Germline CDR1 reads MNHNS; CDR2 reads SASEGT. The CDR3 spells CASRLNTEAFF. The CDR3 region has the DNA TGTGCCAGCAGATTGAACACTGAAGCTTTCTTT.

The chain has TRBV28 and TRBJ2-5; D gene unclear. CDR1 is MDHEN, CDR2 SYDVKM, per germline. CDR3 length: 13 residues. The V end was cut by 5 bases, the J end by 6 bases, with 13 bases between. Here the CDR3 reads CASSPGSPKTQYF. As DNA, the CDR3 is TGTGCCAGCAGTCCCGGGTCTCCGAAGACCCAGTACTTC. Full variable domain (outside the CDR3, taken from reference TRBV28 and TRBJ2-5): DVKVTQSSRYLVKRTGEKVFLECVQDMDHENMFWYRQDPGLGLRLIYFSYDVKMKEKGDIPEGYSVSREKKERFSLILESASTNQTSMYLCASSPGSPKTQYFGPGTRLLVL.

The V and J genes are TRBV11-3 and TRBJ1-5; D not resolved. This CDR3 comprises 11 residues. Germline CDR1 SGHNT, CDR2 YENEEA. With 2 bases removed from V and 6 bases from J, the gap between germline ends came to 2 bases. CDR3 residues: CASSLIQPQHF. Here the CDR3 DNA reads TGTGCCAGCAGCTTAATTCAGCCCCAGCATTTT.

The chain links TRBV9 to TRBJ1-1; D uncertain. From germline, CDR1 is SGDLS and CDR2 YYNGEE. The CDR3 consists of 13 residues. V was trimmed by 3 bases and J by 5 bases, leaving 11 bases between them. The CDR3 sequence: CASSASRWTEAFF. CDR3 DNA: TGTGCCAGCAGCGCCAGCCGGTGGACTGAAGCTTTCTTT.

The chain uses TRBV5-6 and TRBJ1-6; no reliable D call. V lost 1 base, J lost 7 bases, and 6 bases lay in between. This CDR3 has 13 residues. Germline V gene sequence: CDR1 SGHDT, CDR2 YYEEEE. In nucleotides, the CDR3 is TGTGCCAGCAGCTTGTCTCGAAATTCACCCCTCCACTTT. Amino acid sequence: CASSLSRNSPLHF.

The chain recombines TRBV9 with TRBJ2-3; D is uncertain. CDR3 length equals 15 residues. With 0 bases removed from V and 1 base from J, the gap between germline ends came to 9 bases. Germline CDR1 reads SGDLS; CDR2 reads YYNGEE. CDR3 DNA: TGTGCCAGCAGCGTAGTCTCGCAGCGCACAGATACGCAGTATTTT. This gives the protein CASSVVSQRTDTQYF.

V is TRBV2 and J is TRBJ1-5; 8 bases align to TRBD1. Germline assignment: CDR1 SNHLY and CDR2 FYNNEI. Germline trimming cut 6 bases from V and 7 bases from J; bases unmatched to any gene: 5. This CDR3 is 13 amino acids long. The CDR3 DNA follows: TGTGCCAGCAGGAGGACAGGGAGGCAGCCCCAGCATTTT. Translation gives CASRRTGRQPQHF.

The chain combines TRBV27 with TRBJ2-7, with TRBD1 matching over 8 bases. The CDR3 length is 14 residues. After removal of 4 bases from V and 2 bases from J, the junction contained 4 bases not matched to a gene. Germline-derived CDR1 and CDR2 are MNHEY and SMNVEV (reference sequence). The CDR3 protein is CASSSWDRPYEQYF. CDR3 bases: TGTGCCAGCAGTTCTTGGGACAGGCCCTACGAGCAGTACTTC.

The V and J genes are TRBV19 and TRBJ1-2, with no clear D. CDR1 and CDR2 from the germline V gene are LNHDA and SQIVND (reference sequence). The CDR3 runs to 13 residues. Trimming removed 2 bases from V and 4 bases from J, with 8 bases in between. The DNA for the CDR3 is TGTGCCAGTAGTATACTGGGGTCCTATGGCTACACCTTC. Protein sequence: CASSILGSYGYTF.

This chain joins TRBV7-9 and TRBJ2-7, with D maybe TRBD1 (6 bases). In germline, CDR1 is SEHNR, CDR2 FQNEAQ (reference sequence). The CDR3 extends over 13 amino acids. Trimming stripped 5 bases from V and 7 bases from J, with 15 bases between. In DNA, the CDR3 is TGTGCCAGCAGCCCTACAGGGACGGGGGAGCAGTACTTC. Translating it yields CASSPTGTGEQYF.

The rearrangement uses TRBV6-5 and TRBJ1-1; TRBD1 agrees at 7 bases. Per the germline V gene, CDR1 is MNHEY and CDR2 is SVGAGI. The CDR3 spans 13 residues. V dropped 6 bases and J dropped 4; count of bases not matched to a gene: 5. The CDR3 sequence: CASRTTGITEAFF. The CDR3 DNA reads TGTGCCAGCAGAACGACAGGGATCACTGAAGCTTTCTTT.

The chain uses TRBV18 and TRBJ2-3; the D gene is possibly TRBD2 (5 bases). Trimming took off 4 bases at V and 1 base at J, with 6 bases between the two ends. The germline gives CDR1 KGHSH, CDR2 LQKENI. The CDR3 loop spans 13 amino acids. CDR3 nucleotides: TGTGCCAGCTCACAACTAGGCACAGATACGCAGTATTTT. Its translation: CASSQLGTDTQYF.

The gene calls are TRBV12-5 and TRBJ1-1; 7 bases agree with TRBD1. The CDR3 consists of 18 residues. From germline, CDR1 is LGHNT and CDR2 FRNRAP. V dropped 2 bases and J dropped 4; count of bases not matched to a gene: 16. The chain's CDR3 is CASGLIPPDIPGGTEAFF. CDR3 nucleotide sequence: TGTGCTAGTGGTTTGATACCGCCGGACATCCCAGGGGGCACTGAAGCTTTCTTT.

This rearrangement joins TRBV7-2 to TRBJ1-2; 7 nucleotides line up with TRBD1. The germline V gene has CDR1 SGHTA and CDR2 FQGNSA. The V and J ends lost 5 bases and 5 bases, in that order; junction bases with no gene match: 5. The CDR3 runs to 13 residues. Written as DNA, the CDR3 is TGTGCCAGCAGCGACACAGGGGATTATGGCTACACCTTC. It specifies CASSDTGDYGYTF.